These T cell receptor beta chains were read from a single sample in a study of neoadjuvant anti-PD-1 for oral cavity cancer. Method: immunoSEQ multiplex PCR; TCRdb's copy keeps in-frame clones and lacks some. Of approximately 12,000 clones listed, roughly 70% are singletons. Sequencing was performed on tumor tissue, taken before nivolumab (anti-PD-1) treatment. The receptor set was obtained from a person aged 35 to 85 with oral cavity squamous cell carcinoma. The donor label of this sample is uncertain. Each CDR3 is given with its conserved first and last residue. The order of the fields is J gene, V gene, D gene, clone size, CDR3 protein, CDR3 DNA. D genes are given only for firm matches. Clone sizes are given selectively: once, few, many, or a class where the clone is expanded.

J gene: TRBJ2-3; V gene: TRBV11-1; D gene: NA; clone size: NA; CDR3 protein: CASSRDGTDTQYF; CDR3 DNA: TGTGCCAGCAGCAGAGACGGCACAGATACGCAGTATTTT
J gene: TRBJ1-6; V gene: TRBV5-4; D gene: TRBD1; clone size: NA; CDR3 protein: CASSQEVVQGAGNSPLHF; CDR3 DNA: TGTGCCAGCAGCCAAGAGGTTGTACAGGGGGCTGGTAATTCACCCCTCCACTTT
J gene: TRBJ2-6; V gene: TRBV5-1; D gene: NA; clone size: few; CDR3 protein: CASSLQWSSGANVLTF; CDR3 DNA: TGCGCCAGCAGCTTGCAGTGGTCTTCTGGGGCCAACGTCCTGACTTTC
J gene: TRBJ1-4; V gene: TRBV7-2; D gene: NA; clone size: few; CDR3 protein: CASSFGQLNEKLFF; CDR3 DNA: TGTGCCAGCAGCTTTGGACAGCTTAATGAAAAACTGTTTTTT
J gene: TRBJ2-3; V gene: TRBV7-8; D gene: TRBD2; clone size: NA; CDR3 protein: CASSLGDGLEPWSLEQYF; CDR3 DNA: TGTGCCAGCAGCTTAGGTGACGGACTAGAGCCCTGGAGCCTAGAGCAGTATTTT
J gene: TRBJ1-4; V gene: TRBV13; D gene: NA; clone size: few; CDR3 protein: CASRPYGSNEKLFF; CDR3 DNA: TGTGCCAGCAGGCCGTACGGGAGTAATGAAAAACTGTTTTTT
J gene: TRBJ2-2; V gene: TRBV29-1; D gene: TRBD1; clone size: few; CDR3 protein: CSVPGQGVAGELFF; CDR3 DNA: TGCAGCGTTCCGGGACAGGGGGTTGCCGGGGAGCTGTTTTTT
J gene: TRBJ2-2; V gene: TRBV7-9; D gene: NA; clone size: NA; CDR3 protein: CASSLEGNVKGGELFF; CDR3 DNA: TGTGCCAGCAGCTTAGAGGGCAATGTCAAAGGCGGGGAGCTGTTTTTT
J gene: TRBJ1-1; V gene: TRBV7-2; D gene: NA; clone size: NA; CDR3 protein: CASSWVTGRAEAFF; CDR3 DNA: TGTGCCAGCAGCTGGGTCACCGGAAGGGCTGAAGCTTTCTTT
J gene: TRBJ2-5; V gene: TRBV11-3; D gene: TRBD2; clone size: few; CDR3 protein: CASSSGLAGKYQETQYF; CDR3 DNA: TGTGCCAGCAGCTCCGGACTAGCGGGGAAGTACCAAGAGACCCAGTACTTC
J gene: TRBJ2-5; V gene: TRBV5-6; D gene: NA; clone size: NA; CDR3 protein: CASSPGPGVETQYF; CDR3 DNA: TGTGCCAGCAGCCCGGGACCCGGGGTGGAGACCCAGTACTTC
J gene: TRBJ1-3; V gene: TRBV5-1; D gene: NA; clone size: NA; CDR3 protein: CASSLDGASSGNTIYF; CDR3 DNA: TGCGCCAGCAGCTTGGACGGCGCAAGCTCTGGAAACACCATATATTTT
J gene: TRBJ2-7; V gene: TRBV5-1; D gene: NA; clone size: once; CDR3 protein: CASSLGFTNRENEQYF; CDR3 DNA: TGCGCCAGCAGCTTAGGGTTCACTAATAGGGAGAACGAGCAGTACTTC
J gene: TRBJ2-6; V gene: TRBV6-1; D gene: NA; clone size: once; CDR3 protein: CASRIGSGANVLTF; CDR3 DNA: TGTGCCAGCAGGATCGGCTCTGGGGCCAACGTCCTGACTTTC
J gene: TRBJ1-2; V gene: TRBV9; D gene: NA; clone size: NA; CDR3 protein: CASSVVETGGYGYTF; CDR3 DNA: TGTGCCAGCAGCGTAGTAGAGACAGGAGGCTATGGCTACACCTTC